This TCR beta chain stems from a study of OX40 agonist ivuxolimab in advanced cancers. The CDR3 runs 14 residues. Germline V gives CDR1 MGHRA, CDR2 YSYEKL. Trimming pared 1 base from V and 2 bases from J, leaving 6 bases between. TCRdb's copy holds only in-frame clones and misses some; the assay was immunoSEQ multiplex PCR. The sample yields some 80,000 clones, roughly 92% seen once. This clone was detected once. This specimen was CD4+ or CD8+ T cells sorted from blood, taken in a trial of the OX40 agonist ivuxolimab. This chain joins TRBV4-1 and TRBJ1-5, with a tentative D call TRBD1 (5 bases). This TCR derives from an adult with an advanced solid tumor such as melanoma, head and neck, liver or kidney cancer. The CDR3 sequence is CASSQGQRNQPQHF. In DNA, the CDR3 is TGCGCCAGCAGCCAAGGACAGCGCAATCAGCCCCAGCATTTT.